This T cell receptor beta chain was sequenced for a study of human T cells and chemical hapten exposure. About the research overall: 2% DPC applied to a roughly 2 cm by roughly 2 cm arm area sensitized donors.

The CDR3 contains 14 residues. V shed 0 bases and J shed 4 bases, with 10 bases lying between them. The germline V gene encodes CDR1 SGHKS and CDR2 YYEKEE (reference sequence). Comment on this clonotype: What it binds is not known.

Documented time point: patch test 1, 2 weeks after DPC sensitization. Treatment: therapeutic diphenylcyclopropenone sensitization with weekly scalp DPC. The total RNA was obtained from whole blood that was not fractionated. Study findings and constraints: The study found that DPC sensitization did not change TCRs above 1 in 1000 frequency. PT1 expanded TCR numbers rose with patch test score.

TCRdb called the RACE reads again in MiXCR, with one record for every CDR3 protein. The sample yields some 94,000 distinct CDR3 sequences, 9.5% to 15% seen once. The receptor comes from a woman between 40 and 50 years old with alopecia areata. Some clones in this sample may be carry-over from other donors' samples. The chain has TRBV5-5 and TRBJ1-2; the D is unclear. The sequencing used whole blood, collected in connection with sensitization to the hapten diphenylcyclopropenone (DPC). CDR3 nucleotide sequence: TGTGCCAGCAGCTTGGCACCGGAGGGCTATGGCTACACCTTC. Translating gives CASSLAPEGYGYTF.